This TCR beta chain was sequenced in a study of T cell responses to AZD1222 COVID-19 vaccine. The CDR3 has 19 residues. Germline CDR1 and CDR2: KGHDR and SFDVKD. V lost 1 base to trimming and J lost 0 bases, with 18 bases between them. Sequenced by immunoSEQ multiplex PCR; TCRdb stores in-frame clones only, minus some. Of over 110,000 clones listed, over 85% were seen once; the top ten hold 1.7%. This sequence originates from an adult in good health. The chain is built from TRBV24-1 and TRBJ1-5; D remains ambiguous. Material: peripheral blood, obtained on day 0 of AZD1222 vaccination. For the CDR3, the DNA is TGTGCCACCAGTGATTTTTGGTTGCCCGCCAGGTATAGCAATCAGCCCCAGCATTTT. It yields the protein CATSDFWLPARYSNQPQHF.